This passage covers 7 T cell receptor beta chains from one sample sequenced in a study of CD8+ T cells in alopecia areata. Following extraction, RNA underwent reverse transcription to cDNA, which served as the sequencing template. Generated by immunoSEQ multiplex PCR, the TCRdb table keeps only in-frame clones and is missing some. The repertoire has 130,000 or so clones, 45% to 50% of them found once; the top ten carry roughly a sixth. The material sequenced was CD8+ T cells sorted from blood, taken at week 0. These receptors all stem from a human donor with alopecia areata.

This chain uses TRBV27 with TRBJ2-3; D possibly uses TRBD1 or TRBD2 (5 bases each). Germline V gives CDR1 MNHEY, CDR2 SMNVEV (reference sequence). The length of the CDR3 is 14 residues. Trimming shortened V by 5 bases and J by 6 bases, and 15 bases separated the two germline ends. The CDR3 DNA follows: TGTGCCAGCAGTCCCGGGACGTGGGGGGATACGCAGTATTTT. Translation gives CASSPGTWGDTQYF.

The chain couples TRBV6-6 to TRBJ2-5; D is ambiguous. This CDR3 spans 13 amino acids. Trimming pared 5 bases from V and 0 bases from J, leaving 7 bases between. CDR1 is MNHNY and CDR2 is SVGAGI in the germline V gene (reference sequence). CDR3 nucleotides: TGTGCCAGCAGTAGCCCGGACCAAGAGACCCAGTACTTC. This codes for CASSSPDQETQYF.

This clone was seen a single time. The chain recombines TRBV29-1 with TRBJ2-7; weak D call: TRBD2 (5 bases). The CDR3 length is 13 residues. With 7 bases removed from V and 4 bases from J, the gap between germline ends came to 17 bases. Per the germline V gene, CDR1 is SQVTM and CDR2 is ANQGSEA. The CDR3 reads CSALPDSTYEQYF. In DNA form, the CDR3 reads TGCAGCGCCCTCCCGGACTCTACTTACGAGCAGTACTTC.

The chain combines TRBV27 with TRBJ2-7, with a tentative D call TRBD1 (5 bases). This CDR3 has 14 amino acids. Trimming removed 2 bases at V and 3 bases at J, with 11 bases between. CDR1 is MNHEY, CDR2 SMNVEV, per germline (reference sequence). In DNA, the CDR3 is TGTGCCAGCAGTTTAGCAGGGTACATCTACGAGCAGTACTTC. It is translated as CASSLAGYIYEQYF.

This clone was observed a handful of times. J is TRBJ2-3 and V is TRBV7-8; 13 nucleotides match TRBD2. CDR3 length: 18 residues. CDR1 and CDR2 (germline): SGHVS, FQNEAQ. V shed 5 bases and J 2 bases; nucleotides not matched to a gene: 10. The CDR3 DNA reads TGTGCCAGCAGCGGAGAGGCCGGACTAGCGGGGGCCACAGATACGCAGTATTTT. Translating it yields CASSGEAGLAGATDTQYF.

The chain recombines TRBV29-1 with TRBJ1-1; D uncertain. Germline V gives CDR1 SQVTM, CDR2 ANQGSEA. The V gene lost 5 bases and the J gene lost 3 bases, with 4 bases spanning the gap. This CDR3 region has 10 residues. The DNA for the CDR3 is TGCAGCGTTCTGGACACTGAAGCTTTCTTT. Residues: CSVLDTEAFF.

This clone occurred a few times. The rearrangement uses TRBV30 and TRBJ2-7; 7 bases fit TRBD2. Germline V gene sequence: CDR1 GTSNPN, CDR2 SVGIG (reference sequence). Germline trimming cut 4 bases from V and 1 base from J; bases unmatched to any gene: 4. CDR3 length: 13 residues. The CDR3 is CAWTTGGSYEQYF. CDR3 bases: TGTGCCTGGACTACGGGAGGTTCCTACGAGCAGTACTTC.